These 14 T cell receptor beta chains came from one sample sequenced in a study of T cells expressing NK-cell markers. For each CDR3 protein, TCRdb gives one entry from its re-call of the 5' RACE reads, without DNA. This sample contains around 550,000 distinct CDR3 sequences. The material sequenced was blood T cells: a sorted CD56 or NKG2C T cell subset, CD4+ or CD8+ T cells, or bulk PBMC T cells (not recorded which). The receptors shown here come from a man between 18 and 29 years old in good health.

This sequence joins TRBV7-6 and TRBJ1-2; TCRdb's D call, TRBD1, is unchecked because there is no DNA. This CDR3 is built from 14 residues. The germline gives CDR1 SGHVS, CDR2 FNYEAQ. CDR3 loop: CASSLSQGGGGYTF.

This chain connects TRBV12-3 or TRBV12-4 to TRBJ1-1. The CDR3 covers 13 residues. CDR3 protein: CASRWTVSTEAFF.

The gene calls are TRBV2 and TRBJ2-7; TCRdb's D call, TRBD2, is unchecked because there is no DNA. The CDR3 loop spans 13 amino acids. Germline CDR1 SNHLY, CDR2 FYNNEI. CDR3 amino acids: CASNFGAMERDYF.

This chain connects TRBV5-4 to TRBJ2-6. Germline loops: CDR1 SGHNT, CDR2 YYREEE (reference sequence). This CDR3 contains 19 residues. The CDR3 sequence is CASSSSVVRRLAGANVLTF.

This chain connects TRBV7-9 to TRBJ1-1; TCRdb designates TRBD1, a call that cannot be tested without DNA. Per the germline V gene, CDR1 is SEHNR and CDR2 is FQNEAQ (reference sequence). The CDR3 has 14 residues. This CDR3 is CASSPRQGDTEAFF.

This sequence joins TRBV20-1 and TRBJ2-2; TCRdb names TRBD1, which stays unverified in the absence of DNA. The CDR3 loop spans 17 amino acids. Germline CDR1 and CDR2: DFQATT and SNEGSKA (reference sequence). CDR3 region: CSARDIGRDTDTGELFF.

The CDR3 here is CAIRQSTTSSADTQYF. This chain joins TRBV10-3 and TRBJ2-3; TCRdb picks TRBD2, but there is no DNA to check that call. Germline values: CDR1 ENHRY, CDR2 SYGVKD. CDR3 length: 16 amino acids.

V and J are TRBV12-3 or TRBV12-4 and TRBJ1-5. The CDR3 covers 13 residues. CDR3 residues: CASSFAGSEPQHF.

V usage is TRBV29-1 and J usage is TRBJ1-2; the D call of TRBD1 rests on TCRdb alone, since no DNA is present to check it. The germline CDR1 and CDR2 sequences are SQVTM and ANQGSEA. The CDR3 has 13 residues. CDR3 loop: CSVGFRQGDGYTF. Complete variable domain (other parts from reference TRBV29-1 and TRBJ1-2): SAVISQKPSRDICQRGTSLTIQCQVDSQVTMMFWYRQQPGQSLTLIATANQGSEATYESGFVIDKFPISRPNLTFSTLTVSNMSPEDSSIYLCSVGFRQGDGYTFGSGTRLTVV.

The chain combines TRBV29-1 with TRBJ2-3; the D call of TRBD1 rests on TCRdb alone, since no DNA is present to check it. The CDR3 covers 12 residues. CDR1 is SQVTM and CDR2 is ANQGSEA in the germline V gene. The CDR3 protein is CSADRGTDTQYF.

The rearrangement joins TRBV15 to TRBJ2-2; checking the TCRdb D call of TRBD1 is not possible without DNA. Germline V gene lookup returns CDR1 LNHNV and CDR2 YYDKDF (reference sequence). This CDR3 is 15 amino acids long. CDR3 sequence: CATSVGGAGTGELFF.

The gene calls are TRBV20-1 and TRBJ2-4; TCRdb lists TRBD2, though no DNA is available to test this call. CDR3 size: 14 residues. The germline gives CDR1 DFQATT, CDR2 SNEGSKA (reference sequence). The CDR3 sequence: CSGGVAGTKNIQYF.

V gene TRBV19 combines with J gene TRBJ2-1; the TCRdb call, TRBD2, lacks DNA for checking. Per germline, CDR1 LNHDA and CDR2 SQIVND (reference sequence). The CDR3 has 18 residues. This CDR3 is CASSIDWGLATSYNEQFF.

The chain has TRBV12-3 or TRBV12-4 and TRBJ2-7; there is no DNA to check the TCRdb D call of TRBD1. There are 15 residues in the CDR3. Here the CDR3 reads CASTAGTILPYEQYF.